Presented here are 10 T cell receptor beta chains from one specimen sequenced in a study of blood T cell repertoires in COVID-19 (dated by TCRdb to the early 2020s). Libraries were made using the immunoSEQ multiplex PCR assay. TCRdb stores this immuneACCESS table with in-frame sequences only. Part of the clones is absent; in the studies checked, under half of the shortfall reflects unresolved V genes, and no reason is known for the rest. A total of roughly 65,000 clones appear in this sample, 85% to 90% of them only once. The ten largest clonotypes hold 4.1% of the sample. The sample comprised peripheral blood. These receptors were collected from a man in his fifties or sixties with acute or convalescent COVID-19.

The CDR3 loop reads CARSFKGYSYEQYF. In DNA, the CDR3 is TGTGCCAGAAGCTTTAAGGGGTACTCCTACGAGCAGTACTTC. This chain links TRBV5-3 with TRBJ2-7, with D possibly TRBD1 on 5 matching bases. TRBV5-3 is designated an ORF whose function remains uncertain. Trimming pared 2 bases from V and 0 bases from J, leaving 9 bases between. CDR3 length: 14 residues.

The gene calls are TRBV12-3 or TRBV12-4 and TRBJ1-4; D ambiguous. The germline V and J ends were trimmed by 5 bases and 5 bases, with 9 bases remaining between them. The CDR3 is 13 residues long. CDR3 sequence: CASSVAQNEKLFF. In DNA, the CDR3 is TGTGCCAGCAGTGTCGCCCAGAATGAAAAACTGTTTTTT.

This clone appeared once. The V call is TRBV28, the J call TRBJ1-2, with 10 positions matching TRBD1. With 4 bases clipped from V and 7 bases from J, the junction kept 9 bases outside the gene matches. The CDR3 runs to 15 residues. Germline CDR1 is MDHEN and CDR2 is SYDVKM. The DNA of the CDR3 is TGTGCCAGCAGTTCCTCTGACAGGGGGCGAGGTGGCTACACCTTC. It encodes CASSSSDRGRGGYTF.

J is TRBJ2-1 and V is TRBV5-4; 10 bases align to TRBD2. Germline V gene lookup returns CDR1 SGHNT and CDR2 YYREEE (reference sequence). V gave up 7 bases and J gave up 2 bases; unmatched junction bases: 9. The CDR3 loop spans 16 amino acids. CDR3 DNA sequence: TGTGCCAGCGGCCCTAGCGGGAGAGGTCCCTACAATGAGCAGTTCTTC. Translated: CASGPSGRGPYNEQFF.

This chain connects TRBV7-9 to TRBJ1-1, with 10 bases identical to TRBD1. Per germline, CDR1 SEHNR and CDR2 FQNEAQ (reference sequence). J lost 4 bases, V lost 0 bases, and 2 bases had no gene match. CDR3 length: 15 residues. Here the CDR3 DNA reads TGTGCCAGCAGCTTAGCCAGGACAGGGGGCACTGAAGCTTTCTTT. It codes for CASSLARTGGTEAFF.

The rearrangement links TRBV6-2 or TRBV6-3 to TRBJ1-6; unclear D gene. Germline assignment: CDR1 MNHEY and CDR2 SVGEGT. Trimming took off 0 bases at V and 16 bases at J, with 16 bases between the two ends. CDR3 length: 14 amino acids. The CDR3 sequence: CASSYSSEVAPLHF. The CDR3 nucleotides read TGTGCCAGCAGTTACTCGTCTGAGGTCGCCCCTCTCCACTTT.

The CDR3 DNA is TGTGCCAGCAGCAGAGGCCTAGCGGGAGGCACAGATACGCAGTATTTT. Amino acids: CASSRGLAGGTDTQYF. The rearrangement uses TRBV5-6 and TRBJ2-3; 10 bases agree with TRBD2. J lost 1 base, V lost 4 bases, and 6 bases had no gene match. The CDR3 sequence is 16 residues long. Germline CDR1 reads SGHDT; CDR2 reads YYEEEE. The variable domain in full, completed from reference TRBV5-6 and TRBJ2-3, reads DAGVTQSPTHLIKTRGQQVTLRCSPKSGHDTVSWYQQALGQGPQFIFQYYEEEERQRGNFPDRFSGHQFPNYSSELNVNALLLGDSALYLCASSRGLAGGTDTQYFGPGTRLTVL.

J is TRBJ1-6 and V is TRBV7-9; 7 bases fit TRBD1. Germline-derived CDR1 and CDR2 are SEHNR and FQNEAQ (reference sequence). This CDR3 comprises 16 residues. V lost 7 bases and J lost 0; bases outside the gene matches: 6. For the CDR3, the DNA is TGTGCCAGCAACCAGGACAGGAGCTCCTATAATTCACCCCTCCACTTT. This sequence encodes CASNQDRSSYNSPLHF.

The rearrangement joins TRBV11-3 to TRBJ1-1, with 7 bases fitting TRBD1. Trimming cost V 4 bases and J 4 bases; bases outside gene matches: 12. The CDR3 is 16 residues long. CDR1 is SGHNT and CDR2 is YENEEA in the germline V gene. In DNA form, the CDR3 reads TGTGCCAGCAGCTCAGGGGACAGAAGAAAGGGCACTGAAGCTTTCTTT. It translates to CASSSGDRRKGTEAFF.

The rearrangement uses TRBV24-1 and TRBJ2-3; 12 positions agree with TRBD2. The CDR3 contains 18 residues. V gave up 2 bases and J gave up 5 bases; unmatched junction bases: 10. CDR1 is KGHDR, CDR2 SFDVKD, per germline. As DNA, the CDR3 is TGTGCCACCAGTGATTCTAGCGGGAGGGCCCCCCGAGGAGATACGCAGTATTTT. Its protein is CATSDSSGRAPRGDTQYF.